Listed below are T cell receptor beta chains from one sample, sequenced in a study of cytomegalovirus exposure and HLA in healthy donors. Sequencing was performed with immunoSEQ multiplex PCR; in TCRdb, only in-frame clones are kept and a portion is missing. The sample lists 100,000 to 150,000 clones, approximately 69% occurring once. Sequencing was carried out using PBMCs. These receptors all come from a man between 40 and 49 years old in good health and CMV-seropositive. The CDR3 runs from the conserved cysteine through the conserved F or W. The order of the fields is D gene, clone size, J gene, V gene, CDR3 protein, CDR3 DNA. A D gene is named only where the DNA matches it firmly. Some rows mark clone size as missing; the rest say once, few, many or name a class of expanded clone.

d_call: -
clone_size: -
j_call: TRBJ2-1
v_call: TRBV6-1
cdr3_aa: CASSEGGHQLYEQFF
cdr3_nt: TGTGCCAGCAGTGAAGGGGGACATCAGCTGTATGAGCAGTTCTTC

d_call: -
clone_size: few
j_call: TRBJ1-5
v_call: TRBV7-9
cdr3_aa: CASSLGQAAYFSNQPQHF
cdr3_nt: TGTGCCAGCAGCTTAGGACAGGCGGCATATTTTAGCAATCAGCCCCAGCATTTT

d_call: TRBD1
clone_size: -
j_call: TRBJ1-5
v_call: TRBV7-9
cdr3_aa: CASSLGTGGNQPQHF
cdr3_nt: TGTGCCAGCAGCTTAGGTACAGGGGGCAATCAGCCCCAGCATTTT

d_call: -
clone_size: -
j_call: TRBJ1-3
v_call: TRBV9
cdr3_aa: CASSAAPTGSVGNTIYF
cdr3_nt: TGTGCCAGCAGCGCCGCCCCCACAGGGTCAGTCGGAAACACCATATATTTT

d_call: TRBD2
clone_size: -
j_call: TRBJ2-7
v_call: TRBV28
cdr3_aa: CASTFTSSGRAAQYF
cdr3_nt: TGTGCCAGCACCTTTACGTCTAGCGGGAGGGCCGCGCAGTACTTC

d_call: -
clone_size: -
j_call: TRBJ1-1
v_call: TRBV28
cdr3_aa: CASSLGGKNTEAFF
cdr3_nt: TGTGCCAGCAGTTTAGGGGGGAAAAACACTGAAGCTTTCTTT

d_call: TRBD2
clone_size: -
j_call: TRBJ2-1
v_call: TRBV4-2
cdr3_aa: CASGAPGTSVEGEQFF
cdr3_nt: TGTGCCAGCGGCGCCCCAGGGACTAGCGTAGAGGGCGAGCAGTTCTTC

d_call: TRBD1
clone_size: -
j_call: TRBJ2-5
v_call: TRBV6-5
cdr3_aa: CASSYSGQGETQYF
cdr3_nt: TGTGCCAGCAGTTACTCCGGACAGGGCGAGACCCAGTACTTC

d_call: -
clone_size: -
j_call: TRBJ2-1
v_call: TRBV7-2
cdr3_aa: CASSWGSTPNNEQFF
cdr3_nt: TGTGCCAGCAGCTGGGGCTCCACCCCCAACAATGAGCAGTTCTTC

d_call: TRBD1
clone_size: -
j_call: TRBJ2-2
v_call: TRBV6-1
cdr3_aa: CASSAVQGGTGELFF
cdr3_nt: TGTGCCAGCAGTGCTGTACAGGGGGGTACCGGGGAGCTGTTTTTT

d_call: TRBD2
clone_size: once
j_call: TRBJ2-5
v_call: TRBV29-1
cdr3_aa: CSVDKGLGVPETQYF
cdr3_nt: TGCAGCGTTGATAAGGGACTAGGGGTCCCGGAGACCCAGTACTTC

d_call: -
clone_size: few
j_call: TRBJ2-2
v_call: TRBV2
cdr3_aa: CASSPSRVVTGELFF
cdr3_nt: TGTGCCAGTAGCCCGAGCAGGGTAGTCACCGGGGAGCTGTTTTTT

d_call: -
clone_size: -
j_call: TRBJ1-2
v_call: TRBV6-1
cdr3_aa: CASSEGGGYTF
cdr3_nt: TGTGCCAGCAGCGAAGGAGGTGGCTACACCTTC

d_call: -
clone_size: -
j_call: TRBJ1-1
v_call: TRBV28
cdr3_aa: CASSLESEAFF
cdr3_nt: TGTGCCAGCAGTTTAGAGTCTGAAGCTTTCTTT

d_call: TRBD1
clone_size: -
j_call: TRBJ2-5
v_call: TRBV10-2
cdr3_aa: CASSESQGTGKETQYF
cdr3_nt: TGCGCCAGCAGTGAGTCCCAGGGGACAGGGAAAGAGACCCAGTACTTC

d_call: TRBD1
clone_size: -
j_call: TRBJ1-1
v_call: TRBV27
cdr3_aa: CASSSVTGVRNTEAFF
cdr3_nt: TGTGCCAGCAGTTCCGTGACAGGGGTAAGGAACACTGAAGCTTTCTTT

d_call: TRBD1
clone_size: once
j_call: TRBJ1-4
v_call: TRBV15
cdr3_aa: CATSRGKGANEKLFF
cdr3_nt: TGTGCCACCAGCAGAGGGAAGGGGGCGAATGAAAAACTGTTTTTT

d_call: -
clone_size: -
j_call: TRBJ2-6
v_call: TRBV5-1
cdr3_aa: CASSRGENFSGANVLTF
cdr3_nt: TGCGCCAGCAGCCGTGGGGAGAACTTCTCTGGGGCCAACGTCCTGACTTTC

d_call: TRBD1
clone_size: few
j_call: TRBJ2-7
v_call: TRBV6-1
cdr3_aa: CASTEGAPGEQYF
cdr3_nt: TGTGCCAGCACTGAGGGGGCCCCGGGCGAGCAGTACTTC

d_call: TRBD1
clone_size: few
j_call: TRBJ2-7
v_call: TRBV4-3
cdr3_aa: CASSQVLGQTYEQYF
cdr3_nt: TGCGCCAGCAGCCAAGTTCTGGGACAGACCTACGAGCAGTACTTC

d_call: -
clone_size: -
j_call: TRBJ1-1
v_call: TRBV6-1
cdr3_aa: CASSVLTGSVNTEAFF
cdr3_nt: TGTGCCAGCAGTGTTTTAACAGGGTCGGTGAACACTGAAGCTTTCTTT

d_call: -
clone_size: -
j_call: TRBJ1-5
v_call: TRBV7-9
cdr3_aa: CASSLTDGSNQPQHF
cdr3_nt: TGTGCCAGCAGCCTTACAGACGGAAGCAATCAGCCCCAGCATTTT

d_call: -
clone_size: -
j_call: TRBJ1-1
v_call: TRBV5-4
cdr3_aa: CASSLGSGGRTEAFF
cdr3_nt: TGTGCCAGCAGCTTGGGGTCAGGCGGGAGGACTGAAGCTTTCTTT

d_call: TRBD1
clone_size: -
j_call: TRBJ2-5
v_call: TRBV5-6
cdr3_aa: CASSLVGTGLLQETQYF
cdr3_nt: TGTGCCAGCAGCTTGGTGGGGACAGGTTTATTGCAGGAGACCCAGTACTTC

d_call: -
clone_size: -
j_call: TRBJ2-2
v_call: TRBV27
cdr3_aa: CASSFIAFATGELFF
cdr3_nt: TGTGCCAGCAGTTTTATCGCGTTCGCCACCGGGGAGCTGTTTTTT

d_call: TRBD2
clone_size: -
j_call: TRBJ2-1
v_call: TRBV29-1
cdr3_aa: CSPVGGAGGPPQGEQFF
cdr3_nt: TGCAGCCCCGTCGGAGGAGCGGGAGGCCCCCCACAGGGTGAGCAGTTCTTC

d_call: TRBD1
clone_size: -
j_call: TRBJ2-7
v_call: TRBV5-4
cdr3_aa: CASSLDRGLIEQYF
cdr3_nt: TGTGCCAGCAGCTTGGACAGGGGGCTTATCGAGCAGTACTTC

d_call: -
clone_size: few
j_call: TRBJ1-6
v_call: TRBV6-1
cdr3_aa: CASSEHTSQVSSSPLHF
cdr3_nt: TGTGCCAGCAGTGAACACACCTCACAGGTATCGAGTTCACCCCTCCACTTT

d_call: -
clone_size: -
j_call: TRBJ1-5
v_call: TRBV27
cdr3_aa: CASSPMEDQPQHF
cdr3_nt: TGTGCCAGCAGTCCTATGGAGGATCAGCCCCAGCATTTT

d_call: -
clone_size: -
j_call: TRBJ2-7
v_call: TRBV4-1
cdr3_aa: CASSPAQVRGEQYF
cdr3_nt: TGCGCCAGCAGCCCAGCGCAGGTTAGGGGCGAGCAGTACTTC

d_call: -
clone_size: -
j_call: TRBJ1-4
v_call: TRBV7-2
cdr3_aa: CASSRGYTNEKLFF
cdr3_nt: TGTGCCAGCAGCCGAGGCTACACTAATGAAAAACTGTTTTTT

d_call: -
clone_size: -
j_call: TRBJ1-4
v_call: TRBV5-7
cdr3_aa: CARSMVGQPQKLFF
cdr3_nt: TGTGCCAGATCCATGGTGGGACAACCTCAAAAACTGTTTTTT

d_call: TRBD1
clone_size: -
j_call: TRBJ1-1
v_call: TRBV29-1
cdr3_aa: CSGDLTGGAFF
cdr3_nt: TGCAGCGGGGATCTGACAGGGGGGGCTTTCTTT

d_call: TRBD2
clone_size: few
j_call: TRBJ2-1
v_call: TRBV9
cdr3_aa: CASSVAAGDNEQFF
cdr3_nt: TGTGCCAGCAGCGTAGCGGCGGGAGACAATGAGCAGTTCTTC

d_call: TRBD2
clone_size: few
j_call: TRBJ2-7
v_call: TRBV29-1
cdr3_aa: CSVLLLAGGDYEQYF
cdr3_nt: TGCAGCGTTCTCCTCCTAGCGGGAGGGGATTACGAGCAGTACTTC

d_call: -
clone_size: -
j_call: TRBJ1-4
v_call: TRBV30
cdr3_aa: CAWSAIRASSEKLFF
cdr3_nt: TGTGCCTGGAGTGCTATCAGGGCTTCGAGTGAAAAACTGTTTTTT

d_call: TRBD1
clone_size: few
j_call: TRBJ2-2
v_call: TRBV19
cdr3_aa: CASNAGTGATGELFF
cdr3_nt: TGTGCCAGTAATGCCGGGACAGGGGCCACCGGGGAGCTGTTTTTT

d_call: TRBD1
clone_size: -
j_call: TRBJ1-1
v_call: TRBV9
cdr3_aa: CASSVGAGGKDTEAFF
cdr3_nt: TGTGCCAGCAGCGTAGGGGCAGGGGGAAAGGACACTGAAGCTTTCTTT

d_call: -
clone_size: few
j_call: TRBJ2-7
v_call: TRBV25-1
cdr3_aa: CASSEALVFSNSYYEQYF
cdr3_nt: TGTGCCAGCAGCGAAGCTCTGGTATTTTCCAACTCCTACTACGAGCAGTACTTC

d_call: TRBD1
clone_size: -
j_call: TRBJ1-5
v_call: TRBV27
cdr3_aa: CASSPQGTGQPQHF
cdr3_nt: TGTGCCAGCAGTCCCCAGGGGACAGGTCAGCCCCAGCATTTT

d_call: TRBD2
clone_size: -
j_call: TRBJ2-1
v_call: TRBV11-3
cdr3_aa: CASSLVAGVTGEQFF
cdr3_nt: TGTGCCAGCAGCTTAGTAGCGGGAGTAACGGGTGAGCAGTTCTTC

d_call: -
clone_size: -
j_call: TRBJ2-5
v_call: TRBV7-9
cdr3_aa: CASSPLGPTRETQYF
cdr3_nt: TGTGCCAGCAGCCCTCTTGGTCCCACCAGGGAGACCCAGTACTTC

d_call: -
clone_size: -
j_call: TRBJ2-7
v_call: TRBV2
cdr3_aa: CASIYPQGYEQYF
cdr3_nt: TGTGCCAGCATTTACCCCCAGGGTTACGAGCAGTACTTC

d_call: -
clone_size: -
j_call: TRBJ1-1
v_call: TRBV10-1
cdr3_aa: CASSEQGNTEAFF
cdr3_nt: TGCGCCAGCAGTGAACAGGGGAACACTGAAGCTTTCTTT

d_call: TRBD1
clone_size: -
j_call: TRBJ2-7
v_call: TRBV6-5
cdr3_aa: CASSRTGTTYEQYF
cdr3_nt: TGTGCCAGCAGCCGGACAGGGACCACCTACGAGCAGTACTTC

d_call: TRBD2
clone_size: -
j_call: TRBJ2-7
v_call: TRBV28
cdr3_aa: CASSFSGRNEQYF
cdr3_nt: TGTGCCAGCAGTTTCAGCGGGAGGAACGAGCAGTACTTC

d_call: TRBD1
clone_size: -
j_call: TRBJ2-4
v_call: TRBV6-6
cdr3_aa: CASSPVQGVAKNIQYF
cdr3_nt: TGTGCCAGCAGCCCGGTACAGGGGGTGGCCAAAAACATTCAGTACTTC

d_call: -
clone_size: -
j_call: TRBJ2-1
v_call: TRBV7-6
cdr3_aa: CASSSQEGGMGYNEQFF
cdr3_nt: TGTGCCAGCAGTTCTCAGGAGGGCGGAATGGGGTACAATGAGCAGTTCTTC

d_call: TRBD1
clone_size: -
j_call: TRBJ2-7
v_call: TRBV6-6
cdr3_aa: CASSYGAGTGGYEQYF
cdr3_nt: TGTGCCAGCAGTTACGGTGCCGGGACAGGGGGTTACGAGCAGTACTTC